The clone carrying this TCR beta chain showed up many times. Its antigen remains unidentified. The CDR3 is 15 amino acids. Trimming took 8 bases from V and 4 from J, leaving 18 bases between them. CDR1 and CDR2 (germline): SGHNT, YENEEA. Amplifying from RNA transcripts, the study obtained TCR beta CDR3 regions. First-round RT-PCR used HTBI primers; second-round multiplex PCR followed. TCRdb re-called the multiplex PCR reads with MiXCR, one entry per CDR3 protein. This sample carries 360,000 or so distinct CDR3 sequences, around 19% of them seen once, and the ten largest clones take approximately 1.4%. The data derive from a study of Graves' ophthalmopathy and Graves' hyperthyroidism. The study, taken as a whole, reports: Detected in blood as well were most expanded thyroid clonotypes with frequency above 0.001. Stable hyperthyroidism and ophthalmopathy were told apart by a 13-signature model, which achieved roughly 90% sensitivity and approximately 81% specificity.

This sequence originates from a woman aged 18-29 years with Graves' ophthalmopathy. The chain employs TRBV11-3 and TRBJ1-5, with D possibly TRBD1 on 5 matching bases. The sample consisted of peripheral blood. CDR3 DNA sequence: TGTGCCAGCCATTGGGACGGAGGGGAAAATCAGCCCCAGCATTTT. It translates to CASHWDGGENQPQHF.